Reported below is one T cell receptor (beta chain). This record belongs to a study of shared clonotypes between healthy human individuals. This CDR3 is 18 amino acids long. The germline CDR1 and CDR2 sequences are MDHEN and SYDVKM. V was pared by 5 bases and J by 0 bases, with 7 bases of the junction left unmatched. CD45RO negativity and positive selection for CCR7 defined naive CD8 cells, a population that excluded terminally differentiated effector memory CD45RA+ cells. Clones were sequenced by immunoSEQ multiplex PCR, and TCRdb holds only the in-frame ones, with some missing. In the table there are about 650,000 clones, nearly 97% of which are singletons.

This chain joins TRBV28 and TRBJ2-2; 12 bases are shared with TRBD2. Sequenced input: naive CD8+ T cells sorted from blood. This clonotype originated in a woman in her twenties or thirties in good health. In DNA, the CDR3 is TGTGCCAGCAGTCCAACGACTAGCGGGGGACCGAACACCGGGGAGCTGTTTTTT. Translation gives CASSPTTSGGPNTGELFF.